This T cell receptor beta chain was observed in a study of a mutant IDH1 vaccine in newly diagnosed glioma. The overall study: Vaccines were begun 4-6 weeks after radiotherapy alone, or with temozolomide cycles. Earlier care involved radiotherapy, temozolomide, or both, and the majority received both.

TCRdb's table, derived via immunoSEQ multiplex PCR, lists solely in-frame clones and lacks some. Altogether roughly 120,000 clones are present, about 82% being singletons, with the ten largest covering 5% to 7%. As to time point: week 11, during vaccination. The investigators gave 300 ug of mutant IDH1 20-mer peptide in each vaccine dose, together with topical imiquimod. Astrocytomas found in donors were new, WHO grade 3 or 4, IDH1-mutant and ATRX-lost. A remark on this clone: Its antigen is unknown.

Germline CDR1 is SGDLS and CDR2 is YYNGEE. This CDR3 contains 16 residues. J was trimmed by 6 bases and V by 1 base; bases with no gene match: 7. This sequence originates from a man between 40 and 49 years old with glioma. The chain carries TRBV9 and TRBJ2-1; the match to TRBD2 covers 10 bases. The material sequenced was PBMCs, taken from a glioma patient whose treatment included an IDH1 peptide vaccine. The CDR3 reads CASSVSAGLAVNEQFF. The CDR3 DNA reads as TGTGCCAGCAGCGTATCCGCAGGACTAGCGGTCAATGAGCAGTTCTTC.